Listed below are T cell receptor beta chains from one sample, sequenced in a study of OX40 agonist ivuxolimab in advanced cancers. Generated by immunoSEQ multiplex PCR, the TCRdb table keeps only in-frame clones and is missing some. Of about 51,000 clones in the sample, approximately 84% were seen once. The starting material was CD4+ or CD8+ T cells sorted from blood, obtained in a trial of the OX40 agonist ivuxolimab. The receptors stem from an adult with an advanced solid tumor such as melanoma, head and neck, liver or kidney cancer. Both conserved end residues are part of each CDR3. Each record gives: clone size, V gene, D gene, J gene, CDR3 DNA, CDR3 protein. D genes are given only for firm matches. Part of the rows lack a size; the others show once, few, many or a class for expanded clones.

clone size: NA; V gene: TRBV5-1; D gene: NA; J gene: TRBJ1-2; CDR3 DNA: TGCGCCAGCAGCGTGGGACAATCCTATGGCTACACCTTC; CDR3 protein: CASSVGQSYGYTF
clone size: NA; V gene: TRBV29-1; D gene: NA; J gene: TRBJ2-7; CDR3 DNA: TGCAGCGCTATGACAGACCCCTACGAGCAGTACTTC; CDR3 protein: CSAMTDPYEQYF
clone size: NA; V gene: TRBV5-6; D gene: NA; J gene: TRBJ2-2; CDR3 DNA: TGTGCCAGCAACGTACAGGGAATCGCCCTCTGGGGACCGGAGCTGTTTTTT; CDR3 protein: CASNVQGIALWGPELFF
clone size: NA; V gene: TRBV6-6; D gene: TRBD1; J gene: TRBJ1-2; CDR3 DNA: TGTGCCAGCAGGGACAGGGAGGGAAATGGCTACACCTTC; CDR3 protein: CASRDREGNGYTF
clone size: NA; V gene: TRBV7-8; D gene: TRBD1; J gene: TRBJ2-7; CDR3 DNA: TGTGCCAGCAGCTTAGGCCCCGGGACAGGGACCTACGAGCAGTACTTC; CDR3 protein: CASSLGPGTGTYEQYF
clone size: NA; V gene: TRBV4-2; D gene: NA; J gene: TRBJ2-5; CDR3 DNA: TGTGCCAGCAGCCCACGGCCCGCCGGGTGGGAGACCCAGTACTTC; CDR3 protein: CASSPRPAGWETQYF
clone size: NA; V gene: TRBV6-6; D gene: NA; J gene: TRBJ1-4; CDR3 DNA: TGTGCCAGCAGTTACTCTGGGGGCAGGATTGAAAAACTGTTTTTT; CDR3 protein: CASSYSGGRIEKLFF
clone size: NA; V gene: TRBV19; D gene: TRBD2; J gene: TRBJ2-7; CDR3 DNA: TGTGCCAGTAGTACCCGGGGGGGGGCGTCCTTTTCCCCCTCCTACGAGCAGTACTTC; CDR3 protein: CASSTRGGASFSPSYEQYF
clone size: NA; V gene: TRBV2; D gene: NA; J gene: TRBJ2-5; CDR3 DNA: TGTGCCAGCAGCCCCCAGGAGACGTACCAAGAGACCCAGTACTTC; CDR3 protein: CASSPQETYQETQYF
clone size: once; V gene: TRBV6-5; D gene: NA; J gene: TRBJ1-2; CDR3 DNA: TGTGCCAGCAGTTACTCGGGGGATGGCTATGGCTACACCTTC; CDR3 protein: CASSYSGDGYGYTF
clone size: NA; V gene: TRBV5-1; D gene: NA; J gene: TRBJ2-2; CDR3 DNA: TGCGCCAGCAGCTTGCGCCCAATCGCAGAAACAGGGACCGGGGAGCTGTTTTTT; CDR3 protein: CASSLRPIAETGTGELFF
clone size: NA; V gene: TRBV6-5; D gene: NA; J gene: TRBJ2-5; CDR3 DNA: TGTGCCAGCAGGGGGTTAGGCAGGGGCCAAGAGACCCAGTACTTC; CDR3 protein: CASRGLGRGQETQYF
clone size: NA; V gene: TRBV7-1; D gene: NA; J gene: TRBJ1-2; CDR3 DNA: TGTGCCAGCAGCTTAGCGCATTCCCGCTATGGCTACACCTTC; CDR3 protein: CASSLAHSRYGYTF
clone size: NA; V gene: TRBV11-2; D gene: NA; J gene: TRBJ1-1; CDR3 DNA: TGTGCCAGCAGCTTAGAGTGGGGACGGTCGAACACTGAAGCTTTCTTT; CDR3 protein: CASSLEWGRSNTEAFF
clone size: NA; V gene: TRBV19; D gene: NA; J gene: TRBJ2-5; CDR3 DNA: TGTGCCAGTAGTATAGATGAAGTTCAAGAGACCCAGTACTTC; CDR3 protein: CASSIDEVQETQYF
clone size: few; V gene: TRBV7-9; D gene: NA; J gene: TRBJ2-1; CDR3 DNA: TGTGCCAGCGGGGGGACTCATAATGAGCAGTTCTTC; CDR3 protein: CASGGTHNEQFF
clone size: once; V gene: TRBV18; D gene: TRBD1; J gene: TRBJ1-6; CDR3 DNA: TGTGCCAGCTCACCATCCCGTGGTGGGACAGGGGGCACTACTTCACCCCTCCACTTT; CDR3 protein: CASSPSRGGTGGTTSPLHF
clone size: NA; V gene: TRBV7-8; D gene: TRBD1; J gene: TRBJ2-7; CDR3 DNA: TGTGCCAGCAGCTTAGCAGGGGGCCTGTACGAGCAGTACTTC; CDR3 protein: CASSLAGGLYEQYF
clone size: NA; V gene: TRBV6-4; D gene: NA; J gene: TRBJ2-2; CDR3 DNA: TGTGCCAGCAGTGCTGCGCCGGGCACCGGGGAGCTGTTTTTT; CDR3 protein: CASSAAPGTGELFF
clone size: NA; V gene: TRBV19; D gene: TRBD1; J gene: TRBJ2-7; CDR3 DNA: TGTGCCACGAAACCCGGGACAGGGAACCACGAGCAGTACTTC; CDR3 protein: CATKPGTGNHEQYF